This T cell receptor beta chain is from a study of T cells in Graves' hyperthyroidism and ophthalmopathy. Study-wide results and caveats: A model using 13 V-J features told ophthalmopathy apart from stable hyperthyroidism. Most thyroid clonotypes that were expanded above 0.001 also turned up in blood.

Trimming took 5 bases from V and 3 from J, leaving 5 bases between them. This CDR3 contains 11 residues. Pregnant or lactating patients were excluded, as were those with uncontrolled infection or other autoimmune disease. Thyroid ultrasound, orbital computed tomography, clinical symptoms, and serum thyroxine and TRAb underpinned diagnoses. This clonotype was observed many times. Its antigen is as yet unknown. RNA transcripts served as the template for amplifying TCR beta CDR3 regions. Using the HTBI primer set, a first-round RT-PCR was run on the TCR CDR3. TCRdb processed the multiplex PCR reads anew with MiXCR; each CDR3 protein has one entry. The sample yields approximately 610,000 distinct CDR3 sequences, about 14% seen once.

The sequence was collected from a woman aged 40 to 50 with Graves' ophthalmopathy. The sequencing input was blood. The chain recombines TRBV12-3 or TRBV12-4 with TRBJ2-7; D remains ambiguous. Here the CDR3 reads CASSRYYEQYF. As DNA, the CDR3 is TGTGCCAGCAGTCGATACTACGAGCAGTACTTC.